Presented here are 19 T cell receptor beta chains from one specimen sequenced in a study of blood T cells in healthy people across ages. For the second PCR, which ran for 7 to 11 cycles, a sample-barcoded 5' primer and a J-beta primer mix were used. Via MiXCR, TCRdb re-called the 5' RACE reads, giving one row per CDR3 protein. Here the sample spans around 1,000,000 distinct CDR3 sequences, 25% being singletons. These sequences were also reported in another study, on T cells of mothers and their children.

The sequencing sample was made of blood. The receptors were sampled from a girl aged 2 to 10 in good health.

This clonotype was picked up a small number of times. The genes are TRBV20-1 and TRBJ2-7, with D perhaps TRBD2 (5 bases). The ends were cut back, 0 bases at V and 4 bases at J, with 16 bases in the middle. In germline, CDR1 is DFQATT, CDR2 SNEGSKA (reference sequence). This CDR3 contains 15 residues. CDR3 in amino acids: CSARDLPGRGYEQYF. As DNA, the CDR3 is TGCAGTGCTAGAGATCTCCCCGGGCGCGGGTACGAGCAGTACTTC.

The chain carries TRBV28 and TRBJ2-3, with D perhaps matching TRBD1 or TRBD2 (6 bases each). Germline CDR1 MDHEN, CDR2 SYDVKM. This CDR3 is 12 amino acids long. V was shortened by 5 bases and J by 8 bases, with 11 bases between the two germline ends. CDR3 DNA sequence: TGTGCCAGCAGTAGACTAGGGGGTACGCAGTATTTT. Protein: CASSRLGGTQYF.

This clonotype was detected a few times. The V gene is TRBV6-5, the J gene TRBJ2-5, with a weak D call TRBD1 (5 bases). Gene TRBJ2-1 matches the end of the DNA better, so the J call may be wrong. Germline V CDR1 and CDR2: MNHEY, SVGAGI. The CDR3 contains 15 residues. In nucleotides, the CDR3 is TGTGCCAGCAGTTACCAAAAGACAGCATACAATGAGCAGTTCTTC. This sequence encodes CASSYQKTAYNEQFF.

The table lists this clonotype with a few counts. The rearrangement uses TRBV3-1 and TRBJ2-7; 7 bases agree with TRBD2. J was trimmed by 0 bases and V by 0 bases; bases with no gene match: 11. The CDR3 has 18 residues. Germline V gene lookup returns CDR1 LGHDT and CDR2 YNNKEL (reference sequence). Here the CDR3 DNA reads TGTGCCAGCAGCCAAGACGCTAGCGGCCGGCCGAGCTCCTACGAGCAGTACTTC. Its translation is CASSQDASGRPSSYEQYF.

J is TRBJ2-2 and V is TRBV2; TRBD1 aligns across 8 bases. This CDR3 contains 15 residues. Trimming took 3 bases from V and 3 from J; bases not matched to a gene: 3. CDR1 is SNHLY and CDR2 is FYNNEI in the germline V gene. CDR3 DNA sequence: TGTGCCAGCAGTGAGGACAGGGTTCACACCGGGGAGCTGTTTTTT. This codes for CASSEDRVHTGELFF.

This clonotype was found a few times. V and J are TRBV28 and TRBJ1-2, with TRBD1 identical over 7 bases. Germline V gene sequence: CDR1 MDHEN, CDR2 SYDVKM. V lost 2 bases and J lost 7; bases outside the gene matches: 13. The CDR3 loop spans 16 amino acids. The CDR3 spells CASSLKSSGGRIGYTF. In DNA form, the CDR3 reads TGTGCCAGCAGTTTAAAATCGTCAGGGGGTCGAATTGGCTACACCTTC.

The chain couples TRBV18 to TRBJ1-3; tentative D call: TRBD1 (5 bases). The CDR3 loop spans 20 amino acids. The germline V and J ends were trimmed by 4 bases and 0 bases, with 25 bases remaining between them. Germline V gene sequence: CDR1 KGHSH, CDR2 LQKENI. CDR3 in amino acids: CASSQKAGISRRGSGNTIYF. The CDR3 DNA follows: TGTGCCAGCTCACAAAAGGCAGGGATAAGTCGACGAGGCTCTGGAAACACCATATATTTT.

This clonotype was seen a few times. J is TRBJ2-3 and V is TRBV3-1; TRBD2 aligns across 7 bases. Germline CDR1 LGHDT, CDR2 YNNKEL (reference sequence). V lost 4 bases to trimming and J lost 0 bases; unmatched junction nucleotides: 7. The CDR3 length is 16 residues. The CDR3 DNA sequence: TGTGCCAGCAGCCGTTTGAGCGGGGTTAGCACAGATACGCAGTATTTT. Translated: CASSRLSGVSTDTQYF.

This clonotype showed up just a few times. The rearrangement uses TRBV20-1 and TRBJ2-5; TRBD1 or TRBD2 may be the D gene (6 bases each). The germline V gene has CDR1 DFQATT and CDR2 SNEGSKA (reference sequence). V was trimmed by 8 bases and J by 4 bases, leaving 26 bases between them. This CDR3 is 16 amino acids long. In nucleotides, the CDR3 is TGCAGTCTCATGTCCGGCGGGACCTCCAGGGGAGAGACCCAGTACTTC. The encoded protein is CSLMSGGTSRGETQYF.

Many counts were recorded for this clonotype. The chain links TRBV6-2 or TRBV6-3 to TRBJ2-5; D not resolved. The J call could be wrong; TRBJ2-7 is a better fit for the DNA end. There are 14 residues in the CDR3. CDR1 and CDR2 from the germline V gene are MNHEY and SVGEGT. The CDR3 sequence: CASSNLGPSYEQYF. CDR3 coding DNA: TGTGCCAGCAGCAACCTCGGACCGTCTTACGAGCAGTACTTC.

This clonotype was seen a few times. The gene calls are TRBV7-2 and TRBJ1-1; D remains ambiguous. CDR1 and CDR2 from the germline V gene are SGHTA and FQGNSA. The CDR3 is 14 amino acids. V was cut by 1 base and J by 5 bases, with 11 bases left in between. The chain's CDR3 is CASSLVQSSTEAFF. The CDR3 region has the DNA TGTGCCAGCAGCTTAGTGCAGTCTTCGACTGAAGCTTTCTTT.

The chain has TRBV12-3 or TRBV12-4 and TRBJ2-1; the D gene is possibly TRBD2 (7 bases). The V gene lost 3 bases and the J gene lost 7 bases, with 13 bases spanning the gap. The CDR3 length is 14 residues. The chain's CDR3 is CASSFGGLMNEQFF. The CDR3 nucleotides read TGTGCCAGCAGTTTCGGGGGGCTGATGAATGAGCAGTTCTTC.

The J gene is TRBJ2-3, the V gene TRBV12-3 or TRBV12-4; unclear D gene. The CDR3 is made up of 11 amino acids. The V end was cut by 10 bases, the J end by 4 bases, with 9 bases between. The CDR3 region has the DNA TGTGCCACCCAATGGGCAGATACGCAGTATTTT. Translating gives CATQWADTQYF.

The rearrangement links TRBV5-6 to TRBJ2-1; 8 bases map to TRBD1. Germline trimming cut 9 bases from V and 9 bases from J; bases unmatched to any gene: 8. CDR3 length: 12 residues. The germline CDR1 and CDR2 sequences are SGHDT and YYEEEE. The DNA for the CDR3 is TGTGCCACTGGGACAGGTGGGGGTGAGCAGTTCTTC. It translates to CATGTGGGEQFF.

V and J are TRBV12-3 or TRBV12-4 and TRBJ1-5; D gene unclear. V dropped 1 base and J dropped 12 bases, with 13 bases sitting between them. The CDR3 sequence is 13 residues long. This chain's CDR3 is CASSLGPDKVQHF. The DNA of the CDR3 is TGTGCCAGCAGTTTAGGGCCAGATAAGGTCCAGCATTTT.

The V and J genes are TRBV28 and TRBJ2-6; D is ambiguous. The V end was cut by 3 bases, the J end by 0 bases, with 6 bases between. This CDR3 contains 15 residues. CDR1 MDHEN and CDR2 SYDVKM come from the germline V gene. CDR3 nucleotide sequence: TGTGCCAGCAGTTTGGCACACTCTGGGGCCAACGTCCTGACTTTC. Protein: CASSLAHSGANVLTF.

This clonotype appeared a few times. V and J are TRBV5-1 and TRBJ2-5, with 8 bases matching TRBD1. Trimming cost V 4 bases and J 4 bases; bases outside gene matches: 6. Germline V gene data show CDR1 as SGHRS and CDR2 as YFSETQ. This CDR3 has 14 amino acids. This chain's CDR3 is CASSQGQVPETQYF. The CDR3 nucleotides are TGCGCCAGCAGCCAGGGACAGGTTCCAGAGACCCAGTACTTC.

This clonotype appeared a few times. V and J are TRBV29-1 and TRBJ2-2; 10 bases agree with TRBD2. CDR3 length equals 14 residues. Germline CDR1 SQVTM, CDR2 ANQGSEA. The trim removed 4 bases at V and 5 bases at J, leaving 4 bases unmatched. DNA of the CDR3: TGCAGCGTTGGGAGCGGGAGGGGTACCGGGGAGCTGTTTTTT. It codes for CSVGSGRGTGELFF.

This clonotype was picked up one time. The chain couples TRBV20-1 to TRBJ1-1; 9 nucleotides agree with TRBD1. The length of the CDR3 is 13 residues. J was trimmed by 1 base and V by 5 bases; bases with no gene match: 2. Germline loops: CDR1 DFQATT, CDR2 SNEGSKA (reference sequence). CDR3: CSAWGQGNTEAFF. The CDR3, as DNA: TGCAGTGCTTGGGGACAGGGGAACACTGAAGCTTTCTTT.